This T cell receptor beta chain was profiled in a study of T-cell reconstitution after alpha-beta-depleted transplantation in children. General observations from the study: For some patients, TCRbeta diversity was high at day 60 because of recipient T cells and thymic progenitors that survived.

Molecular barcoding with unique molecular identifiers was used for the TCRbeta library. TCRdb passed the PCR reads through MiXCR, listing each CDR3 protein once. The sample lists 600,000 to 800,000 distinct CDR3 sequences, around 13% occurring once. Germline V gives CDR1 MNHNY, CDR2 SVGAGI (reference sequence). The V end was cut by 6 bases, the J end by 9 bases, with 11 bases between. The CDR3 is 11 residues long. This clonotype was observed a few times. No antigen is known for it. The sequenced sample was PBMCs, obtained before TCRalphabeta/CD19-depleted stem cell transplant. The V gene is TRBV6-6, the J gene TRBJ2-5; unclear D gene. The clonotype originates from a girl aged 2-10 years with congenital amegakaryocytic thrombocytopenia, due to receive a stem cell transplant. The CDR3 protein is CASSRARAQYF. Written as DNA, the CDR3 is TGTGCCAGCAGCCGGGCACGGGCCCAGTACTTC.